Following are 20 T cell receptor beta chains from one sample sequenced in a study of read filtering for tumor transcriptome and immune sequencing. The library was built from roughly 400 ng RNA with molecular barcoded adaptors for alpha/delta and beta/gamma chains. TCRdb ran MiXCR on the reads and lists one entry per CDR3 protein. Among more than 45,000 distinct CDR3 sequences listed, about 12% were seen once. Source material: a population of CD138-negative cells sorted from bone marrow. The receptors were sampled from a donor aged 40 or older with multiple myeloma.

This clonotype has ten or more counts. The rearrangement joins TRBV5-6 to TRBJ2-3, with 7 bases lining up with TRBD1. The CDR3 is 13 amino acids. V gave up 3 bases and J gave up 5 bases; unmatched junction bases: 3. From germline, CDR1 is SGHDT and CDR2 YYEEEE. The CDR3 protein is CASSSYRGDTQYF. In DNA, the CDR3 is TGTGCCAGCAGCTCGTACAGGGGAGATACGCAGTATTTT.

The chain employs TRBV20-1 and TRBJ2-1; unclear D gene. Trimming removed 4 bases at V and 10 bases at J, with 14 bases between. The CDR3 length is 12 residues. Germline CDR1 and CDR2: DFQATT and SNEGSKA (reference sequence). The CDR3 sequence: CSATGDGKEQFF. The CDR3 bases are TGCAGTGCTACCGGTGACGGCAAGGAGCAGTTCTTC.

This clonotype was picked up a small number of times. This chain links TRBV2 with TRBJ2-7; tentatively, D is TRBD2 (5 bases). Germline V gene data show CDR1 as SNHLY and CDR2 as FYNNEI. The CDR3 loop spans 14 amino acids. The V and J ends lost 4 bases and 2 bases respectively, with 12 bases between them. CDR3 sequence reads: CASSAGRQAYEQYF. The CDR3 DNA sequence: TGTGCCAGCAGTGCGGGGAGACAAGCCTACGAGCAGTACTTC.

This clonotype was counted ten times or more. The chain joins TRBV28 to TRBJ2-2; 8 nucleotides match TRBD1. This CDR3 region has 15 residues. The V gene end was trimmed by 3 bases and the J gene end by 4 bases; junction bases not matched to a gene: 4. Germline V lookup: CDR1 MDHEN, CDR2 SYDVKM. The CDR3: CASSFPGQVTGELFF. CDR3 in DNA: TGTGCCAGCAGTTTTCCGGGACAGGTCACCGGGGAGCTGTTTTTT. Full variable domain (remainder filled in from reference TRBV28 and TRBJ2-2): DVKVTQSSRYLVKRTGEKVFLECVQDMDHENMFWYRQDPGLGLRLIYFSYDVKMKEKGDIPEGYSVSREKKERFSLILESASTNQTSMYLCASSFPGQVTGELFFGEGSRLTVL.

This clonotype was found many times. V and J are TRBV4-1 and TRBJ1-2; D is ambiguous. The germline CDR1 and CDR2 sequences are MGHRA and YSYEKL. The CDR3 runs 15 residues. The V end lost 1 base, the J end lost 4 bases, and 13 bases lay between the germline ends. The CDR3 DNA is TGCGCCAGCAGCCAAGCGGACGGGAAAGTCTATGGCTACACCTTC. This encodes CASSQADGKVYGYTF.

This clonotype occurred many times. The junction departs from the called germline gene at one end, perhaps through a read error. The gene calls are TRBV6-6 and TRBJ1-1, with D uncertain. Germline V gene data show CDR1 as MNHNY and CDR2 as SVGAGI (reference sequence). CDR3 length: 13 residues. The CDR3 coding sequence is TGTGCCGGCAGTTGGGAACCGTACACTGAAGCTTTCTTT. It translates to CAGSWEPYTEAFF.

The V call is TRBV12-3 or TRBV12-4, the J call TRBJ2-3; weak D call: TRBD2 (6 bases). Trimming stripped 2 bases from V and 3 bases from J, with 21 bases between. The CDR3 is 18 residues long. The CDR3 protein is CASSLCRLVRLSTDTQYF. CDR3 coding DNA: TGTGCCAGCAGTTTATGTCGACTAGTTCGGCTAAGTACAGATACGCAGTATTTT.

Of note for this clonotype: The germline gene is not matched at one end of the junction; a read error may be the cause. The genes are TRBV5-1 and TRBJ2-1; D gene ambiguous. CDR1 SGHRS and CDR2 YFSETQ come from the germline V gene. This CDR3 contains 15 residues. CDR3 protein: CASSLGPNSYSEQFF. Written as DNA, the CDR3 is TGCGCCAGCAGCTTGGGTCCGAACTCCTACAGTGAGCAGTTCTTC.

This clonotype has at least ten counts. V and J are TRBV30 and TRBJ2-7; no clear D gene. This CDR3 is built from 13 residues. V was trimmed by 8 bases and J by 2 bases, leaving 16 bases between them. Germline-derived CDR1 and CDR2 are GTSNPN and SVGIG (reference sequence). CDR3 in amino acids: CALASGNTYEQYF. DNA of the CDR3: TGTGCCCTTGCATCCGGAAACACCTACGAGCAGTACTTC.

This clonotype was observed a handful of times. It may be a read error: a sequence one base away is much more abundant. The rearrangement links TRBV20-1 to TRBJ1-5; D unresolved. The CDR3 has 13 residues. Germline CDR1 DFQATT, CDR2 SNEGSKA (reference sequence). The CDR3 nucleotides are TGCAGTGCTAGTGTACCTAGCAATCAGCCCCTGCATTTT. It translates to CSASVPSNQPLHF.

This clonotype came up many times. The genes are TRBV20-1 and TRBJ1-1; D call uncertain. Germline V gives CDR1 DFQATT, CDR2 SNEGSKA (reference sequence). This CDR3 has 16 amino acids. Trimming cost V 0 bases and J 1 base, with 15 bases left between them. The chain's CDR3 is CSARDSIWGSNTEAFF. CDR3 in DNA: TGCAGTGCTAGAGATTCCATTTGGGGTTCGAACACTGAAGCTTTCTTT.

This clonotype was counted many times. This chain links TRBV28 with TRBJ2-7; D might be TRBD1 or TRBD2, each matching 5 bases. Trimming stripped 5 bases from V and 2 bases from J, with 13 bases between. The germline gives CDR1 MDHEN, CDR2 SYDVKM. The CDR3 is 14 amino acids. The chain's CDR3 is CASSTRDGAYEQYF. Written as DNA, the CDR3 is TGTGCCAGCAGTACCCGGGACGGCGCCTACGAGCAGTACTTC.

This clonotype was picked up one time. This could be a read error, since a much larger clone is one nucleotide away. The conserved final phenylalanine or tryptophan is absent from the CDR3, which likely points to a read error. This rearrangement joins TRBV30 to TRBJ2-1; 10 bases align to TRBD1. The V gene's germline CDR1 is GTSNPN and CDR2 SVGIG (reference sequence). This CDR3 comprises 16 residues. V shed 3 bases and J 4 bases; nucleotides not matched to a gene: 9. The CDR3 is CAWSPTGGIKYNEQFS. CDR3 sequence (DNA): TGTGCCTGGAGCCCGACAGGGGGCATAAAGTACAATGAGCAGTTCTCC.

This clonotype has ten or more counts. This chain links TRBV5-1 with TRBJ1-1; no clear D gene. In germline, CDR1 is SGHRS, CDR2 YFSETQ. The length of the CDR3 is 14 residues. Trimming left V 0 bases short and J 6 bases short, with 12 bases between. The CDR3 DNA follows: TGCGCCAGCAGCTTGGTGGGCCCGGAGGCTGAAGCTTTCTTT. Its protein product is CASSLVGPEAEAFF.

Many counts were recorded for this clonotype. The chain has TRBV6-5 and TRBJ2-7, with D uncertain. In germline, CDR1 is MNHEY, CDR2 SVGAGI. CDR3 length: 12 residues. V lost 2 bases and J lost 3, with 5 bases in between. The CDR3 nucleotides read TGTGCCAGCAGTTACGCCGGCTACGAGCAGTACTTC. Protein sequence: CASSYAGYEQYF.

Ten or more counts support this clonotype. V usage is TRBV5-1 and J usage is TRBJ1-2, with 11 bases that match TRBD1. Germline CDR1 and CDR2: SGHRS and YFSETQ. The CDR3 totals 16 residues. Losses at the gene ends were 0 bases for V and 8 bases for J; bases not matched to a gene: 9. In DNA form, the CDR3 reads TGCGCCAGCAGCTTGGCCGGACAGGGGGCGCTGGGCGGCTACACCTTC. This encodes CASSLAGQGALGGYTF.

At least ten counts were recorded for this clonotype. The rearrangement uses TRBV6-4 and TRBJ2-3; maybe TRBD2 (6 bases). CDR3 length equals 13 residues. V gave up 5 bases and J gave up 4 bases, with 10 bases separating them. Per the germline V gene, CDR1 is MRHNA and CDR2 is SNTAGT. The CDR3 DNA sequence: TGTGCCAGCAGTTCTCAGCGGGCAGATACGCAGTATTTT. Encoded protein: CASSSQRADTQYF.

In this sample, this clonotype turned up many times. The J gene is TRBJ2-7, the V gene TRBV29-1; perhaps D is TRBD1 or TRBD2 (5 bases each). Per the germline V gene, CDR1 is SQVTM and CDR2 is ANQGSEA. V was cut by 4 bases and J by 4 bases, with 11 bases left in between. The CDR3 length is 12 residues. CDR3 coding DNA: TGCAGCGTTGGTCCGGGACCTTACGAGCAGTACTTC. It yields the protein CSVGPGPYEQYF.

Many counts were recorded for this clonotype. The CDR3 loop is CASSQSSGMDYEQYF. In nucleotides, the CDR3 is TGCGCCAGCAGTCAATCATCCGGAATGGACTACGAGCAGTACTTC. The rearrangement links TRBV23-1 to TRBJ2-7; D not certain. TRBV23-1 is an open reading frame, and its role is uncertain. This CDR3 has 15 residues. Trimming removed 0 bases at V and 3 bases at J, with 12 bases between.

This clonotype was observed many times. V usage is TRBV5-1 and J usage is TRBJ2-2; TRBD2 matches at 8 bases. CDR3 length: 16 amino acids. Trimming cost V 1 base and J 0 bases; bases outside gene matches: 2. Per germline, CDR1 SGHRS and CDR2 YFSETQ. The CDR3, as DNA: TGCGCCAGCAGCTTGTTAGCGGGGTCGAACACCGGGGAGCTGTTTTTT. It encodes CASSLLAGSNTGELFF.